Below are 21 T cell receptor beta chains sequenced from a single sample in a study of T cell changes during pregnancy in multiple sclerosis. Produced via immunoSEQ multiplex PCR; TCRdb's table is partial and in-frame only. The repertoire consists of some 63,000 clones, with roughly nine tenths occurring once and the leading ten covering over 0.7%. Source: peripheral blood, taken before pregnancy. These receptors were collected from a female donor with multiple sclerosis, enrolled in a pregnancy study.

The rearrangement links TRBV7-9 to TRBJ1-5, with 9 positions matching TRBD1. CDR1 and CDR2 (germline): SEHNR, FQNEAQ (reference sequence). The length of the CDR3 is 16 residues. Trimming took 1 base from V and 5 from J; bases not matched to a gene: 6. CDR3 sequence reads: CASSLDPGQGYQPQHF. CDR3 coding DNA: TGTGCCAGCAGCTTAGATCCGGGACAGGGTTATCAGCCCCAGCATTTT.

Written as DNA, the CDR3 is TGTGCCAGTAGCCGCCTCGGGGGTAGCTCCTACGAGCAGTACTTC. Translating it yields CASSRLGGSSYEQYF. The chain combines TRBV19 with TRBJ2-7, with a tentative D call TRBD2 (6 bases). CDR1 LNHDA and CDR2 SQIVND come from the germline V gene (reference sequence). CDR3 length: 15 residues. The V end lost 6 bases, the J end lost 0 bases, and 15 bases lay between the germline ends. Drawing the rest from reference TRBV19 and TRBJ2-7, the complete variable domain is DGGITQSPKYLFRKEGQNVTLSCEQNLNHDAMYWYRQDPGQGLRLIYYSQIVNDFQKGDIAEGYSVSREKKESFPLTVTSAQKNPTAFYLCASSRLGGSSYEQYFGPGTRLTVT.

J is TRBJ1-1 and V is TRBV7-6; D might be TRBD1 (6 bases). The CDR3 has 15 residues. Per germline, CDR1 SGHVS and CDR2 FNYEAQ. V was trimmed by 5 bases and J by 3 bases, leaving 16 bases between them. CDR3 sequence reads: CASSAEGGLDTEAFF. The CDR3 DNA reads TGTGCCAGCAGCGCAGAAGGGGGTCTGGACACTGAAGCTTTCTTT.

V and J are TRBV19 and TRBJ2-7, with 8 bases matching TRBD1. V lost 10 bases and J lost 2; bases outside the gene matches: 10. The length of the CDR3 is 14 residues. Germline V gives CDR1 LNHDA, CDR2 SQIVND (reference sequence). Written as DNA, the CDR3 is TGTGCCACCATGGACAGGGCCCCACCCTACGAGCAGTACTTC. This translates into CATMDRAPPYEQYF.

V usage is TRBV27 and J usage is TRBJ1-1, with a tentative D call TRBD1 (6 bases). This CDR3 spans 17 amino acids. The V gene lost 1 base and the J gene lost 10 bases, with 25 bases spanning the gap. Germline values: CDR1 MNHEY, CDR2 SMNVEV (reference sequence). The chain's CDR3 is CASSLLSAGGQIDGAFF. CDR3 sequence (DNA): TGTGCCAGCAGTTTATTGAGCGCGGGTGGACAGATCGATGGAGCTTTCTTT.

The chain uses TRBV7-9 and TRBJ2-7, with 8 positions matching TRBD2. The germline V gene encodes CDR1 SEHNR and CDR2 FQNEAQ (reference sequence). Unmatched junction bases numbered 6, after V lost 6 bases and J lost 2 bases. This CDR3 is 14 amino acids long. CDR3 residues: CASRDSGDPYEQYF. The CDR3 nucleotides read TGTGCCAGCAGGGATAGCGGGGATCCCTACGAGCAGTACTTC.

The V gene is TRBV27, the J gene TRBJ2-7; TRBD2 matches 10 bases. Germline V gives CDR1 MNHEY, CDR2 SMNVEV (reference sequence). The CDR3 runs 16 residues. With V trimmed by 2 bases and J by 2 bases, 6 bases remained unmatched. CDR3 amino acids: CASSLLAGAIPYEQYF. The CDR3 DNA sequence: TGTGCCAGCAGTTTACTAGCGGGGGCCATTCCCTACGAGCAGTACTTC.

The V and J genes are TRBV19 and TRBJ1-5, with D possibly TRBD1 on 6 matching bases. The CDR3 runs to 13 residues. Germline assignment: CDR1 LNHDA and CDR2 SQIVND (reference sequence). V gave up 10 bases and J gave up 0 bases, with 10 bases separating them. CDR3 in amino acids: CATIQGSNQPQHF. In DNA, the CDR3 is TGTGCCACCATACAGGGTAGCAATCAGCCCCAGCATTTT.

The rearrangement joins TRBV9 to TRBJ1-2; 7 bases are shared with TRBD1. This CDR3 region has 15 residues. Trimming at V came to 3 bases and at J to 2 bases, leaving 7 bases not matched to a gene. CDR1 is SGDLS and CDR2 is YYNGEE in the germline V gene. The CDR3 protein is CASSADREANYGYTF. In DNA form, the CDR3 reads TGTGCCAGCAGCGCCGACAGGGAAGCAAACTATGGCTACACCTTC.

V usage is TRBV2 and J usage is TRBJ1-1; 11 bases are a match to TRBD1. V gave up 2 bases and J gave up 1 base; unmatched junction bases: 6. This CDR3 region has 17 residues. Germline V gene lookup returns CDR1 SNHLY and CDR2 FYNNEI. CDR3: CASSESGQGAENTEAFF. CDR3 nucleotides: TGTGCCAGCAGTGAATCTGGACAGGGGGCGGAGAACACTGAAGCTTTCTTT.

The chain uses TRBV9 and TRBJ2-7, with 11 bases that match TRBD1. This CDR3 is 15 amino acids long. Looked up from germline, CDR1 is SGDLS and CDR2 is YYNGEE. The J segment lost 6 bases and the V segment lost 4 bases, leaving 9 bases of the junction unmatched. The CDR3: CASSPRDRGVSEQYF. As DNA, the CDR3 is TGTGCCAGCAGCCCAAGGGACAGGGGGGTTTCCGAGCAGTACTTC.

CDR3 region: CASSEIAGGYEQYF. The CDR3 coding sequence is TGTGCCAGCAGTGAAATAGCGGGGGGTTACGAGCAGTACTTC. The chain has TRBV6-1 and TRBJ2-7, with 10 positions matching TRBD2. The CDR3 spans 14 residues. Germline lookup yields CDR1 MNHNS and CDR2 SASEGT. The junction had 2 bases not matched to a gene; V was cut back by 2 bases and J by 4 bases.

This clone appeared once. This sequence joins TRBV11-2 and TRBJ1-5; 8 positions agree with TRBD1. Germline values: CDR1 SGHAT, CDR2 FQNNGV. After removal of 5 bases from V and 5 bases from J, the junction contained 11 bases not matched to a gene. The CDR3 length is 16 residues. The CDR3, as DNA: TGTGCCAGCAGCCCCCCCCCATCCAGGGGGCATCAGCCCCAGCATTTT. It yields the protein CASSPPPSRGHQPQHF. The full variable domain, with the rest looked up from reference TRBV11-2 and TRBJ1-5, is EAGVAQSPRYKIIEKRQSVAFWCNPISGHATLYWYQQILGQGPKLLIQFQNNGVVDDSQLPKDRFSAERLKGVDSTLKIQPAKLEDSAVYLCASSPPPSRGHQPQHFGDGTRLSIL.

DNA of the CDR3: TGTGCCAGCAGTTACGGGACAGGACCCAACTATGGCTACACCTTC. It is translated as CASSYGTGPNYGYTF. V gene TRBV6-6 combines with J gene TRBJ1-2; TRBD1 matches 8 bases. V shed 2 bases and J 2 bases; nucleotides not matched to a gene: 4. The germline V gene encodes CDR1 MNHNY and CDR2 SVGAGI (reference sequence). The CDR3 loop spans 15 amino acids.

The CDR3 DNA sequence: TGCGCCAGCAGCCCCGGACAGGTCCGCAGCACAGATACGCAGTATTTT. Protein product: CASSPGQVRSTDTQYF. V is TRBV5-1 and J is TRBJ2-3; 7 nucleotides match TRBD1. This CDR3 spans 16 amino acids. V dropped 4 bases and J dropped 0; count of bases not matched to a gene: 8. Germline V gives CDR1 SGHRS, CDR2 YFSETQ.

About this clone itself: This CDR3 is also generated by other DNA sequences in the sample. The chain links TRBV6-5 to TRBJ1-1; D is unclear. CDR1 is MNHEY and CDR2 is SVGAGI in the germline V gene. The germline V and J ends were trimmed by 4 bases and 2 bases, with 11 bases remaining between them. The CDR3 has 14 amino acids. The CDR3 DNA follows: TGTGCCAGCAGTTCTGGGCAGTTAAACACTGAAGCTTTCTTT. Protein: CASSSGQLNTEAFF.

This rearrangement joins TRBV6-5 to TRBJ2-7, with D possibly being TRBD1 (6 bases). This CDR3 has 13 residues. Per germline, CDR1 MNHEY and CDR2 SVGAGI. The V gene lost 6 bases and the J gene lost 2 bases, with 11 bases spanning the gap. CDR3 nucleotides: TGTGCCAGCAGAAAACAGGGAGCCTACGAGCAGTACTTC. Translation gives CASRKQGAYEQYF.

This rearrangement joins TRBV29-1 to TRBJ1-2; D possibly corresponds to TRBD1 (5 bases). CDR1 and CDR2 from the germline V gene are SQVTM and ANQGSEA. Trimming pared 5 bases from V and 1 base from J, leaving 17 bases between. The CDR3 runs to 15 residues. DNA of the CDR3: TGCAGCGTTTCCCCCAGGGAATGGGGTAACTATGGCTACACCTTC. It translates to CSVSPREWGNYGYTF.

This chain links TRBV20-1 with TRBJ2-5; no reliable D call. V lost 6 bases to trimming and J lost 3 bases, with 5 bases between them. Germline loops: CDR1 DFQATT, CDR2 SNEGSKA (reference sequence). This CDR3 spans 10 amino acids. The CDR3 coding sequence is TGCAGTGCCCATGAAGAGACCCAGTACTTC. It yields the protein CSAHEETQYF.

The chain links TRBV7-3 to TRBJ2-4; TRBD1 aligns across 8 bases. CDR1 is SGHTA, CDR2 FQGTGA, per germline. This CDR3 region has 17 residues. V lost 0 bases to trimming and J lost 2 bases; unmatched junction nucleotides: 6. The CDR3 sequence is CASSLTPGGGPKNIQYF. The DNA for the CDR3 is TGTGCCAGCAGCTTAACTCCAGGGGGCGGGCCCAAAAACATTCAGTACTTC.

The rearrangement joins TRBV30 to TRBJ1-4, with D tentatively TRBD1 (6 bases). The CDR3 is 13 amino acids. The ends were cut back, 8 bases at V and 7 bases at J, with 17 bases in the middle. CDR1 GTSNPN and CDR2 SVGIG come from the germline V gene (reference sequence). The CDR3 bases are TGTGCCGGGAATCAGGGCAGGGGTGAAAAACTGTTTTTT. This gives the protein CAGNQGRGEKLFF.